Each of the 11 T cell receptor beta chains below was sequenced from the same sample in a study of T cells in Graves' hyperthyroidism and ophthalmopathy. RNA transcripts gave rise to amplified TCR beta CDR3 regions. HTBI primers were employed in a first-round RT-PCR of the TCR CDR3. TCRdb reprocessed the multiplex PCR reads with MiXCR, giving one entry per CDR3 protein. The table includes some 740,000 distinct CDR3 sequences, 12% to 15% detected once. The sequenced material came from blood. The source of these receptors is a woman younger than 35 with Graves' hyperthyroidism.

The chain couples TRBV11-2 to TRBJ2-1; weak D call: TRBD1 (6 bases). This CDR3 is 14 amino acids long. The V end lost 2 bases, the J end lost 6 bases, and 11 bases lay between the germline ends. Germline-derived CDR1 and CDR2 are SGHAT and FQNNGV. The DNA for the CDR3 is TGTGCCAGCAGCTTAAAACTAGGGGGCAATGAGCAGTTCTTC. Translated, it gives CASSLKLGGNEQFF.

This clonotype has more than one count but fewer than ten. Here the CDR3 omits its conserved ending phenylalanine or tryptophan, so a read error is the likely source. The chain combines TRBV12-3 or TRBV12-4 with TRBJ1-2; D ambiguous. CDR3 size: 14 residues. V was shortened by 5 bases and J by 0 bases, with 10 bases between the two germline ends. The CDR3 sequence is CASSQTASNYGYTL. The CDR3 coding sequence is TGTGCCAGCAGTCAGACCGCTTCTAACTATGGCTACACCCTC.

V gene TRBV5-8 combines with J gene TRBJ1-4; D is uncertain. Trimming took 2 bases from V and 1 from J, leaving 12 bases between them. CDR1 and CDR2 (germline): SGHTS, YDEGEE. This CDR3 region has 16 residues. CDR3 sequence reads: CASSFLGLVTNEKLFF. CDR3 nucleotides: TGTGCCAGCAGCTTTCTGGGATTGGTAACTAATGAAAAACTGTTTTTT. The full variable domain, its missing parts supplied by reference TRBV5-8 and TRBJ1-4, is EAGVTQSPTHLIKTRGQQATLRCSPISGHTSVYWYQQALGLGLQFLLWYDEGEERNRGNFPPRFSGRQFPNYSSELNVNALELEDSALYLCASSFLGLVTNEKLFFGSGTQLSVL.

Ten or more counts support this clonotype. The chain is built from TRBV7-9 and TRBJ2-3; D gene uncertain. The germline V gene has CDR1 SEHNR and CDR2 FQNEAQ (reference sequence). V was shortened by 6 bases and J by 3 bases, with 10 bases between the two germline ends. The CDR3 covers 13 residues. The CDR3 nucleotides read TGTGCCAGCAGTTTCCTCGGAACAGATACGCAGTATTTT. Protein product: CASSFLGTDTQYF.

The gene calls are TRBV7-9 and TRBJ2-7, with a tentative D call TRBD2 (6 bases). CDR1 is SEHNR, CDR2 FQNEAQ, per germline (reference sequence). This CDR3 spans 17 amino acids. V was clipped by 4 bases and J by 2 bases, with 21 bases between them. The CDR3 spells CASSSGMPGERAYEQYF. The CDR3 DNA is TGTGCCAGCAGCTCTGGGATGCCCGGGGAGCGGGCCTACGAGCAGTACTTC.

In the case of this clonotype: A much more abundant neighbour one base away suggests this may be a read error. CDR3 nucleotide sequence: TGCAGTACTAGGAGAGGGTTCGTCTACGAGCAGTACTTC. It translates to CSTRRGFVYEQYF. The chain employs TRBV20-1 and TRBJ2-7, with D possibly TRBD2 on 5 matching bases. Germline CDR1 and CDR2: DFQATT and SNEGSKA (reference sequence). This CDR3 is built from 13 residues.

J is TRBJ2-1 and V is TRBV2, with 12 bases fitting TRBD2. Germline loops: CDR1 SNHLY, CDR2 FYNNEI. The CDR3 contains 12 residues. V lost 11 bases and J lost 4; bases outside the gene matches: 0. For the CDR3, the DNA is TGTGCCCTAGCGGGAGGGTACAATGAGCAGTTCTTC. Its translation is CALAGGYNEQFF. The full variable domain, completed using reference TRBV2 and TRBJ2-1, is EPEVTQTPSHQVTQMGQEVILRCVPISNHLYFYWYRQILGQKVEFLVSFYNNEISEKSEIFDDQFSVERPDGSNFTLKIRSTKLEDSAMYFCALAGGYNEQFFGPGTRLTVL.

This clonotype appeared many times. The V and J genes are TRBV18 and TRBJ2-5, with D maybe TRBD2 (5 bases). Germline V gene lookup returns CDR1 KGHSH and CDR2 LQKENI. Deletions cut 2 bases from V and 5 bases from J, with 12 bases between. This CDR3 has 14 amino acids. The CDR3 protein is CASSPTGKSETQYF. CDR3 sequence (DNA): TGTGCCAGCTCACCAACCGGGAAATCGGAGACCCAGTACTTC.

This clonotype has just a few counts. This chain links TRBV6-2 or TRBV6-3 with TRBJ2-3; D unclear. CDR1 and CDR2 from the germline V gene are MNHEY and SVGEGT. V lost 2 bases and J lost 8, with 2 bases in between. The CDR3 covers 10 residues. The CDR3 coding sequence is TGTGCCAGCAGTTACGGTACGCAGTATTTT. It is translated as CASSYGTQYF.

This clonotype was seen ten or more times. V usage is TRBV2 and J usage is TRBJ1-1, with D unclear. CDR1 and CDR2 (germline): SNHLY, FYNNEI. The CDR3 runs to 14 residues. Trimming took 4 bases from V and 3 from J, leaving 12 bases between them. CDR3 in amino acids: CASSVGERDTEAFF. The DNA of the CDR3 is TGTGCCAGCAGTGTCGGTGAGCGTGACACTGAAGCTTTCTTT.

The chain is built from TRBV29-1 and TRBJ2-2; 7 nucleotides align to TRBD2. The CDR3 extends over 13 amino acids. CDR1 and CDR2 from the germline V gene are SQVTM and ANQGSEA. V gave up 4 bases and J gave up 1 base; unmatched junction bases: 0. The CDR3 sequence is CSVGEGNTGELFF. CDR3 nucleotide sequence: TGCAGCGTTGGGGAGGGGAACACCGGGGAGCTGTTTTTT.